Below are 8 T cell receptor beta chains sequenced from a single sample in a study of blood T cells in healthy people across ages. Alongside a J-beta primer mix, a sample-barcoded 5' primer served in a second PCR lasting roughly 6 to 11 cycles. TCRdb re-analysed the 5' RACE reads in MiXCR, keeping a single row per CDR3 protein. The table records around 520,000 distinct CDR3 sequences, about 25% of them present only once. These data also featured in a second study, about T cells of mothers and their children.

The sequenced sample consisted of blood. The receptors were gathered from a boy aged 2-9 years in good health.

The V and J genes are TRBV3-1 and TRBJ2-5; D is unclear. The CDR3 is made up of 15 amino acids. The germline gives CDR1 LGHDT, CDR2 YNNKEL (reference sequence). Trimming took 4 bases from V and 5 from J, leaving 17 bases between them. CDR3 coding DNA: TGTGCCAGCAGCCGGGAAAATAATCCCCGGGAGACCCAGTACTTC. Its protein is CASSRENNPRETQYF.

The V and J genes are TRBV6-2 or TRBV6-3 and TRBJ2-1; 8 positions agree with TRBD2. The germline V gene encodes CDR1 MNHEY and CDR2 SVGEGT. This CDR3 spans 17 amino acids. Losses at the gene ends were 0 bases for V and 4 bases for J; bases not matched to a gene: 8. This CDR3 is CASSYSQRLALYNEQFF. The CDR3 region has the DNA TGTGCCAGCAGTTACTCCCAGAGACTAGCGTTGTACAATGAGCAGTTCTTC.

The sample holds a few counts of this clonotype. The junction does not match germline at one end; this may be a read error. The rearrangement links TRBV6-4 to TRBJ2-3; 8 nucleotides line up with TRBD2. Germline values: CDR1 MRHNA, CDR2 SNTAGT. The CDR3 is made up of 15 amino acids. The CDR3 DNA reads TGTGCCAGCGGTGACTCAGCGGGGGGCACAGATACGCAGTATTTT. Amino acid sequence: CASGDSAGGTDTQYF.

This clonotype has more than one count but fewer than ten. The V gene is TRBV5-1, the J gene TRBJ2-1; 12 bases are shared with TRBD2. The CDR3 covers 17 residues. Germline CDR1 SGHRS, CDR2 YFSETQ. J gave up 7 bases and V 3 bases, and 11 bases lay outside the gene matches. The CDR3 loop is CASSSTLAGGMRNEQFF. CDR3 coding DNA: TGCGCCAGCAGCTCGACCCTAGCGGGGGGGATGAGGAATGAGCAGTTCTTC.

The V gene is TRBV12-3 or TRBV12-4, the J gene TRBJ2-5; 11 bases match TRBD2. Trimming cost V 5 bases and J 0 bases; bases outside gene matches: 2. The CDR3 loop spans 15 amino acids. CDR3 sequence (DNA): TGTGCCAGCAGTCGTAGCGGGGGGGACCAAGAGACCCAGTACTTC. Amino acid sequence: CASSRSGGDQETQYF.

The chain is built from TRBV15 and TRBJ2-5; D unclear. The DNA end favors TRBJ2-7, so the J call may be wrong. The CDR3 extends over 13 amino acids. Per germline, CDR1 LNHNV and CDR2 YYDKDF (reference sequence). CDR3 loop: CATSRDSPYEQYF. CDR3 DNA sequence: TGTGCCACCAGCAGAGATTCGCCCTACGAGCAGTACTTC.

This sequence joins TRBV27 and TRBJ2-7; 12 bases are a match to TRBD2. V shed 0 bases, J shed 2 bases, and the junction held 14 bases outside the gene matches. The length of the CDR3 is 20 residues. Looked up from germline, CDR1 is MNHEY and CDR2 is SMNVEV (reference sequence). The DNA for the CDR3 is TGTGCCAGCAGTTTATCGGCCTCCCCTAGTAGACTAGCGGGAGCCTACGAGCAGTACTTC. Protein product: CASSLSASPSRLAGAYEQYF.

This clonotype occurred many times. The chain carries TRBV28 and TRBJ1-2; D is ambiguous. The ends were cut back, 4 bases at V and 4 bases at J, with 4 bases in the middle. CDR1 and CDR2 (germline): MDHEN, SYDVKM. The CDR3 runs 11 residues. Here the CDR3 reads CASSSRYGYTF. The CDR3 DNA reads as TGTGCCAGCAGTTCACGCTATGGCTACACCTTC.